The clone carrying this TCR beta chain was found once. V dropped 7 bases and J dropped 3; count of bases not matched to a gene: 12. CDR1 and CDR2 (germline): GTSNPN, SVGIG (reference sequence). CDR3 length: 15 amino acids. Source study methods: How many nucleated cells were present was estimated from reference gene primer amplification. Method: immunoSEQ multiplex PCR; TCRdb's copy keeps in-frame clones and lacks some. V and J calls and clone size are those listed in that table; D and trimming were worked out from the DNA. The sample has roughly 280,000 clones, 80% to 90% seen once. This record comes from a study of blood T cell repertoires in COVID-19. Study-wide background: The United States, Italy and Spain were the sources of the acute and convalescent COVID-19 samples. PBMCs, B-cell-depleted T cells, or T cells were the source of the cDNA or gDNA that made up the material.

The clonotype originates from a woman in her 70s with acute or convalescent COVID-19. V and J are TRBV30 and TRBJ2-7; TRBD1 agrees at 10 bases. Specimen: peripheral blood. CDR3 sequence reads: CAFRDRGGSSYEQYF. CDR3 bases: TGTGCCTTCCGGGACAGGGGAGGCTCGAGCTACGAGCAGTACTTC.